The 22 T cell receptor beta chains below all came from one sample that was sequenced in a study of Graves' ophthalmopathy and Graves' hyperthyroidism (dated by TCRdb to 2016 to 2018). Sequencing used an Illumina HiSeq 2000. For repertoire sequencing, TCR beta CDR3 regions were amplified from RNA transcripts. A first-round RT-PCR used HTBI primers with the Qiagen OneStep RT-PCR kit, followed by a second-round multiplex PCR, size selection and purification. TCRdb reprocessing: public reads trimmed at Q25 with fastp, clones called with MiXCR, in-frame beta chains kept. Duplicate CDR3 protein sequences are folded into a single record with the most common DNA and genes. A total of some 350,000 distinct CDR3 sequences appear in this sample, approximately 18% of them only once. The ten largest clones represent 2.4% of the sample. Sample: peripheral blood. The receptors shown here come from an adult woman with stable Graves' hyperthyroidism.

Only a few counts were recorded for this clonotype. This chain joins TRBV28 and TRBJ2-2, with a possible D match to TRBD1 (6 bases). V shed 4 bases and J shed 5 bases, with 14 bases lying between them. The V gene's germline CDR1 is MDHEN and CDR2 SYDVKM. This CDR3 has 15 residues. The CDR3 is CASSSGTRITGELFF. DNA of the CDR3: TGTGCCAGCAGTTCGGGGACAAGAATAACCGGGGAGCTGTTTTTT.

In DNA form, the CDR3 reads TGTGCCAGCAGCTTCAGGGGCCGGGAGCTGTTTTTT. Translation: CASSFRGRELFF. The chain has TRBV7-2 and TRBJ2-2; weak D call: TRBD1 (6 bases). In germline, CDR1 is SGHTA, CDR2 FQGNSA. V shed 3 bases and J shed 9 bases, with 8 bases lying between them. The length of the CDR3 is 12 residues.

This clonotype was seen at least ten times. This rearrangement joins TRBV25-1 to TRBJ2-7; 13 bases are shared with TRBD2. Germline-derived CDR1 and CDR2 are MGHDK and SYGVNS. Losses at the gene ends were 4 bases for V and 6 bases for J; bases not matched to a gene: 6. The CDR3 is 15 amino acids. The CDR3 protein is CASSASGTSGAEQYF. In nucleotides, the CDR3 is TGTGCCAGCAGTGCCTCCGGGACTAGCGGGGCCGAGCAGTACTTC.

As concerns this clonotype: One junction end does not reproduce the germline sequence, and a read error may be involved. V usage is TRBV19 and J usage is TRBJ1-5, with D uncertain. The CDR3 contains 14 residues. CDR1 and CDR2 from the germline V gene are LNHDA and SQIVND (reference sequence). CDR3 bases: TGTGCCAGTAGTATTTGGACCGGCAATCAGCCCAAGCATTTT. This sequence encodes CASSIWTGNQPKHF.

Ten or more counts support this clonotype. This chain joins TRBV27 and TRBJ2-7, with 7 bases matching TRBD2. Per germline, CDR1 MNHEY and CDR2 SMNVEV (reference sequence). The CDR3 contains 15 residues. Trimming took 6 bases from V and 1 from J; bases not matched to a gene: 9. The CDR3 DNA sequence: TGTGCCAGCAGCCCTGGGGCTAGCGGATCCTACGAGCAGTACTTC. Amino acid sequence: CASSPGASGSYEQYF.

As for this clonotype: A read error may be the cause here, since a much bigger clone is one base away. The chain is built from TRBV3-1 and TRBJ1-5; D gene unclear. The CDR3 extends over 13 amino acids. The germline gives CDR1 LGHDT, CDR2 YNNKEL (reference sequence). CDR3 loop: CASCQELVQPQHF. DNA for the CDR3: TGTGCCAGCTGCCAAGAACTGGTTCAGCCCCAGCATTTT.

V and J are TRBV20-1 and TRBJ2-7; D may be TRBD1 (6 bases). Germline-derived CDR1 and CDR2 are DFQATT and SNEGSKA (reference sequence). The CDR3 contains 13 residues. The V end lost 7 bases, the J end lost 0 bases, and 13 bases lay between the germline ends. In DNA form, the CDR3 reads TGCAGTGGGGCGGACAGTCGCTCCTACGAGCAGTACTTC. Protein: CSGADSRSYEQYF.

The V gene is TRBV6-1, the J gene TRBJ2-7; 11 nucleotides align to TRBD2. Per the germline V gene, CDR1 is MNHNS and CDR2 is SASEGT. The trim removed 3 bases at V and 6 bases at J, leaving 4 bases unmatched. The CDR3 is made up of 14 amino acids. The CDR3, as DNA: TGTGCCAGCAGTGAGATTAGCGGGAGGGCCGAGCAGTACTTC. It specifies CASSEISGRAEQYF.

This clonotype has ten or more counts. The gene calls are TRBV7-2 and TRBJ1-1; D is undetermined. The CDR3 sequence is 14 residues long. Germline V gene sequence: CDR1 SGHTA, CDR2 FQGNSA. Trimming stripped 4 bases from V and 2 bases from J, with 11 bases between. The chain's CDR3 is CASSSRRHNTEAFF. For the CDR3, the DNA is TGTGCCAGCAGCTCCCGTAGGCACAACACTGAAGCTTTCTTT.

This clonotype was detected ten times or more. Sequence at one end of the junction differs from germline and may be a read error. This chain joins TRBV6-5 and TRBJ2-7; TRBD2 is a possible D gene (6 bases). CDR3 length: 13 residues. Germline V gene sequence: CDR1 MNHEY, CDR2 SVGAGI. This chain's CDR3 is CASSSTRTYEQYF. CDR3 sequence (DNA): TGTGCCAGCAGTTCGACTAGAACCTACGAACAGTACTTC.

This clonotype has only a few counts. This chain links TRBV6-1 with TRBJ2-3; TRBD2 matches at 10 bases. CDR1 and CDR2 from the germline V gene are MNHNS and SASEGT. The CDR3 covers 18 residues. V dropped 1 base and J dropped 6; count of bases not matched to a gene: 13. CDR3 loop: CASSEELWDSGGTDTQYF. The CDR3 region has the DNA TGTGCCAGCAGTGAAGAGCTCTGGGATAGCGGGGGGACCGATACGCAGTATTTT.

This clonotype was seen many times. The gene calls are TRBV2 and TRBJ2-7; D possibly uses TRBD1 or TRBD2 (5 bases each). Trimming stripped 5 bases from V and 3 bases from J, with 11 bases between. The germline V gene has CDR1 SNHLY and CDR2 FYNNEI. The CDR3 runs to 13 residues. CDR3 sequence: CASSRDGYYEQYF. The CDR3 coding sequence is TGTGCCAGCAGTCGGGACGGCTACTACGAGCAGTACTTC.

The table lists this clonotype with many counts. The gene calls are TRBV24-1 and TRBJ1-5; tentatively, D is TRBD1 (6 bases). The germline gives CDR1 KGHDR, CDR2 SFDVKD. V was trimmed by 4 bases and J by 8 bases, leaving 14 bases between them. This CDR3 contains 14 residues. CDR3 sequence (DNA): TGTGCCACCAGTGACAGGGGAGGGGAAAAGCCCCAGCATTTT. Translated, it gives CATSDRGGEKPQHF.

Turning to this clonotype: A read error is possible here, since a much larger clone lies one base away. V is TRBV11-2 and J is TRBJ2-4; weak D call: TRBD2 (7 bases). Germline CDR1 is SGHAT and CDR2 is FQNNGV. The CDR3 contains 12 residues. CDR3 coding DNA: TGTGCCAGCAGTGAGGGAGGGGACATGCAGTACTTC. Protein: CASSEGGDMQYF.

This clonotype was detected only once. The rearrangement links TRBV12-3 or TRBV12-4 to TRBJ2-4; D is tentatively TRBD1 or TRBD2 (5 bases each). Deletions cut 6 bases from V and 6 bases from J, with 12 bases between. This CDR3 has 13 residues. The CDR3 protein is CASRAPGLNIQYF. The DNA for the CDR3 is TGTGCCAGCAGAGCCCCGGGGCTAAACATTCAGTACTTC.

Comments on this clonotype: This may be a read error: a much more frequent sequence differs by one nucleotide. The CDR3 ends on some other residue instead of the conserved phenylalanine or tryptophan, so this is likely a read error. V gene TRBV20-1 combines with J gene TRBJ1-2; D remains ambiguous. Germline CDR1 is DFQATT and CDR2 is SNEGSKA (reference sequence). The CDR3 totals 14 residues. V lost 3 bases to trimming and J lost 8 bases, with 19 bases between them. This CDR3 is CSARDEATVRGYTY. CDR3 DNA: TGCAGTGCTAGGGACGAGGCAACCGTCCGAGGCTACACCTAC.

Ten or more counts support this clonotype. The chain recombines TRBV28 with TRBJ1-6; D is unresolved. The CDR3 loop spans 14 amino acids. The germline CDR1 and CDR2 sequences are MDHEN and SYDVKM. V lost 4 bases and J 8 bases, leaving 12 bases between the germline ends. CDR3 sequence reads: CASSSSYGDSPLHF. CDR3 sequence (DNA): TGTGCCAGCAGTTCGTCTTATGGGGATTCACCCCTCCACTTT.

CDR3 sequence: CASSGQGRDSPLHF. The CDR3 bases are TGTGCCAGCAGTGGCCAAGGACGGGATTCACCCCTCCACTTT. The J gene is TRBJ1-6, the V gene TRBV6-1; D remains unclear. Germline CDR1 and CDR2: MNHNS and SASEGT. This CDR3 is 14 amino acids long. Trimming removed 4 bases at V and 8 bases at J, with 12 bases between.

This clonotype was seen many times. This chain uses TRBV6-5 with TRBJ1-1; 7 bases line up with TRBD1. The V and J ends lost 5 bases and 5 bases, in that order; junction bases with no gene match: 8. The CDR3 totals 14 residues. The germline gives CDR1 MNHEY, CDR2 SVGAGI. In DNA form, the CDR3 reads TGTGCCAGCAGTCCTATACAGGGGCGGACTGAAGCTTTCTTT. Translated, it gives CASSPIQGRTEAFF.

The V and J genes are TRBV6-2 or TRBV6-3 and TRBJ2-2; D perhaps matches TRBD2 (5 bases). CDR3 length: 16 amino acids. Germline V gene sequence: CDR1 MNHEY, CDR2 SVGEGT. Trimming stripped 5 bases from V and 1 base from J, with 14 bases between. The CDR3 protein is CASSHGSSWNTGELFF. Written as DNA, the CDR3 is TGTGCCAGCAGTCACGGGTCTAGCTGGAACACCGGGGAGCTGTTTTTT.

This clonotype was picked up many times. The chain couples TRBV27 to TRBJ1-1, with D perhaps TRBD1 (6 bases). Between the trimmed V and J ends, which lost 6 bases and 0 bases, there was a span of 11 bases. This CDR3 contains 14 residues. The germline gives CDR1 MNHEY, CDR2 SMNVEV (reference sequence). For the CDR3, the DNA is TGTGCCAGCAGCAGAGGGGGGGTGAACACTGAAGCTTTCTTT. Its translation: CASSRGGVNTEAFF.

The chain recombines TRBV6-5 with TRBJ2-1, with 9 bases that match TRBD1. Germline CDR1 is MNHEY and CDR2 is SVGAGI. The V segment lost 4 bases and the J segment 3 bases; nucleotides outside the gene matches: 7. This CDR3 is 16 amino acids long. The CDR3 here is CASSLKGTGLYNEQFF. The CDR3 bases are TGTGCCAGCAGTTTAAAAGGGACAGGGCTCTACAATGAGCAGTTCTTC.